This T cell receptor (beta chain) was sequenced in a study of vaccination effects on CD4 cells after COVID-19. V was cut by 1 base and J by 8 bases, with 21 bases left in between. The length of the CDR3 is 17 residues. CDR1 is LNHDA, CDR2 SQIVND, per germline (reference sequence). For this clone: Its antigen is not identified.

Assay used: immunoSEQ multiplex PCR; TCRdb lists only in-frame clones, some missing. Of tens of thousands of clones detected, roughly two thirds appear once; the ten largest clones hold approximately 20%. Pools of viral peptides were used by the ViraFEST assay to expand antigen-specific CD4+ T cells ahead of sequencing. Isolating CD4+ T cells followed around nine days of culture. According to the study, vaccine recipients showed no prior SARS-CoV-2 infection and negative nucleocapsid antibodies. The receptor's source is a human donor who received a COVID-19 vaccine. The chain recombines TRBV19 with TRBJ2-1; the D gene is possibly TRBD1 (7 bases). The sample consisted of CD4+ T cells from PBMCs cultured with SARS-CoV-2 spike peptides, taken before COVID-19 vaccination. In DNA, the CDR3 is TGTGCCAGTAGTATAGGCGGGACAGTTAACGTTAGGGATGAGCAGTTCTTC. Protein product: CASSIGGTVNVRDEQFF.